A single TCR beta chain is shown here with its context. The source of the sample is a study of blood T cell repertoires in COVID-19. Only in-frame clones appear in the TCRdb table, and some are missing; sequencing was by immunoSEQ multiplex PCR. The sample records 65,000 to 95,000 clones, over 70% being singletons. Trimming removed 3 bases at V and 5 bases at J, with 11 bases between. In germline, CDR1 is SGHTA, CDR2 FQGNSA. This CDR3 is 13 amino acids long. V usage is TRBV7-2 and J usage is TRBJ2-7; tentative D call: TRBD1 (6 bases). This sequence was found in a man aged 50-60 years with active or convalescent COVID-19. Source material: peripheral blood. CDR3 loop: CASSFGTKDEQYF. The CDR3 bases are TGTGCCAGCAGCTTCGGGACAAAAGACGAGCAGTACTTC.